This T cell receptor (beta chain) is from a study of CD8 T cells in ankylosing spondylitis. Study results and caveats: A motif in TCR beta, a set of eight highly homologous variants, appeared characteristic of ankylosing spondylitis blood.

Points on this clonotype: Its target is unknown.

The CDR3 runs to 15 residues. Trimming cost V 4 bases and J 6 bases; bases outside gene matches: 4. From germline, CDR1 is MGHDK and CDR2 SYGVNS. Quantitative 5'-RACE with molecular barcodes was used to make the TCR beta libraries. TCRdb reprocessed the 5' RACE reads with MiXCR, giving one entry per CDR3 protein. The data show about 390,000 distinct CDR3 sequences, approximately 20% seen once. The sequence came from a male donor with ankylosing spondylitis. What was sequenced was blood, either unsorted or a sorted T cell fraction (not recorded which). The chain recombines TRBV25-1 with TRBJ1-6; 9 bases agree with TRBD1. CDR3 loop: CASSGRQGGNSPLHF. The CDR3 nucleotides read TGTGCCAGCAGTGGGAGACAGGGGGGTAATTCACCCCTCCACTTT.